This TCR beta chain was sequenced in a study of T cell repertoires in cytomegalovirus infection. About the research overall: Selection of CMV epitopes for the study included recently identified HLA-C-restricted and well-studied HLA-B-restricted ones. Matching HLA type, along with CMV infection, was indicated by public TCR beta signatures.

Worth noting for this clonotype: The antigen is unknown.

There are 14 residues in the CDR3. Between the trimmed V and J ends, which lost 1 base and 4 bases, there was a span of 10 bases. Germline V lookup: CDR1 SGHVS, CDR2 FNYEAQ. Notes on the study in general: Based on cumulative public TCR beta family frequency, carriers of CMV plus the relevant HLA were identified. Ex vivo responses were dominated by HLA-C-restricted CMV-specific TCR beta clonotypes.

TCRdb called the reads again in MiXCR, with one record for every CDR3 protein. The sample contains a few hundred thousand distinct CDR3 sequences, roughly 42% of which appear only once. This chain uses TRBV7-6 with TRBJ2-5; D is undetermined. This clonotype originated in a human donor in good health (CMV status not recorded). Some clones in this sample may be carry-over from other donors' samples. This specimen was cultured PBMCs, taken from culture after CMV antigen stimulation. The CDR3 spells CASSLVGLGETQYF. The CDR3 DNA is TGTGCCAGCAGCTTAGTAGGGTTGGGAGAGACCCAGTACTTC.